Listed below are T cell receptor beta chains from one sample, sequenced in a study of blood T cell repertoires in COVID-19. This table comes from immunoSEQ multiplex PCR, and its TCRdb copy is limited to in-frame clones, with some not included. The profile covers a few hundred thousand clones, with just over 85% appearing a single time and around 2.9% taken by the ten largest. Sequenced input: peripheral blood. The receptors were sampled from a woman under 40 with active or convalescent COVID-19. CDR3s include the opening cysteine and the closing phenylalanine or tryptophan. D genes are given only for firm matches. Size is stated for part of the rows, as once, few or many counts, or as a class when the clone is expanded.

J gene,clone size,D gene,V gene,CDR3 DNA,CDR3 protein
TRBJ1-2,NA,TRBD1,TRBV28,TGTGCCAGCAGTATGGGACAGGGCTGGGACTATGGCTACACCTTC,CASSMGQGWDYGYTF
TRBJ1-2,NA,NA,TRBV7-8,TGTGCCAGCAGCTTACAGGGGAACTATGGCTACACCTTC,CASSLQGNYGYTF
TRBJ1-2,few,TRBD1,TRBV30,TGTGCCCACTCACCCGGGACAGGGGGGGGCTACACCTTC,CAHSPGTGGGYTF
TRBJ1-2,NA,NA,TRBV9,TGTGCCAGCAGGACAGTATATGGCTACACCTTC,CASRTVYGYTF
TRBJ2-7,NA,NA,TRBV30,TGTGCCTGGAGTGTAGGGGACGAGCAGTACTTC,CAWSVGDEQYF
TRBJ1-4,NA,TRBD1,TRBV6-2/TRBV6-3,TGTGCCAGCAGTGCCTCCGGGACAGGGAGCGAAAAACTGTTTTTT,CASSASGTGSEKLFF
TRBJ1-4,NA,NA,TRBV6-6,TGTGCCAGCAAGGACGGGGAGGCTGCAACTAATGAAAAACTGTTTTTT,CASKDGEAATNEKLFF
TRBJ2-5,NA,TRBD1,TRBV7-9,TGTGCCAGCAGCTTAGATTACGGGACAGGGGATCGAGAGACCCAGTACTTC,CASSLDYGTGDRETQYF
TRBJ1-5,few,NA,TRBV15,TGTGCCACCAGCAGAGATAAGGGGAGGGTATCCAATCAGCCCCAGCATTTT,CATSRDKGRVSNQPQHF
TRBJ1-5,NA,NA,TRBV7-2,TGTGCCAGCAGCTTAAGGCAGGGGCCTCATCAGCCCCAGCATTTT,CASSLRQGPHQPQHF
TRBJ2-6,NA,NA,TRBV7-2,TGTGCCAGCAGCTTGTATGGGGGCAGATCTGGGGCCAACGTCCTGACTTTC,CASSLYGGRSGANVLTF
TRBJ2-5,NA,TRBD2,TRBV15,TGTGCCACCAGCAGGAGACTAGCGGGGAATTTAGAAGAGACCCAATACTTC,CATSRRLAGNLEETQYF
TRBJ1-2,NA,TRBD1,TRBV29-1,TGCAGCGTTTCCGGACAGGGGCCTTCCTCTTATGGCTACACCTTC,CSVSGQGPSSYGYTF
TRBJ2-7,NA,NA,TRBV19,TGTGCCAGTAGTATTACCGGTCCGTACTACGAGCAGTACTTC,CASSITGPYYEQYF
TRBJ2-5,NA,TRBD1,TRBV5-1,TGCGCCAGCAGCTTGGTCGGGACAGGGGGCGCAGAGACCCAGTACTTC,CASSLVGTGGAETQYF
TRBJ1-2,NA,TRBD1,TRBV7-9,TGTGCCAGCAGCGATGGGACAGGGGGTAACTATGGCTACACCTTC,CASSDGTGGNYGYTF
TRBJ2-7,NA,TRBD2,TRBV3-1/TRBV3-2,TGTGCCGCGGGAGAGCAGGGAGGGGACGAGCAGTACTTC,CAAGEQGGDEQYF
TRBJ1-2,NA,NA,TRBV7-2,TGTGCCAGCAGCTTACGTCCGGGTCTATTTAACTATGGCTACACCTTC,CASSLRPGLFNYGYTF
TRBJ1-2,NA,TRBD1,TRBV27,TGTGCCAGCAGTCCTCGACAGGGTTGGCGTGGCTACACCTTC,CASSPRQGWRGYTF
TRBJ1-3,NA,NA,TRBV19,TGTGCCAGTAGTCCTGCGGCTAACTCTGGAAACACCATATATTTT,CASSPAANSGNTIYF
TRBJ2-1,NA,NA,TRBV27,TGTGCCAGCAGTTTCTTTGATGAGCAGTTCTTC,CASSFFDEQFF
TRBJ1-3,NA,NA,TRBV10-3,TGTGCCATCAGTGAGTCGCTGACACTGCTTCCGTTGACCATATATTTT,CAISESLTLLPLTIYF
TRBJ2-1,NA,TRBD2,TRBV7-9,TGTGCCAGCAGTCCGACTAGCAGCAATGAGCAGTTCTTC,CASSPTSSNEQFF
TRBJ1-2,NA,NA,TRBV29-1,TGCAGCGTGGATAGGGGATACAACTATGGCTACACCTTC,CSVDRGYNYGYTF
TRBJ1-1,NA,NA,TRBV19,TGTGCCAGTAGGGAAGGCCAGGGAAGGGATGAAGCTTTCTTT,CASREGQGRDEAFF
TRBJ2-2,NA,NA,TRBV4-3,TGCGCCAGCAGCCAAGGAGTGACGGGTACAGGGCCCTCCGGGGAGCTGTTTTTT,CASSQGVTGTGPSGELFF
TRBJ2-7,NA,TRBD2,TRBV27,TGTGCCAGCAGGGGTAGCGGGGAGACCTACGAGCAGTACTTC,CASRGSGETYEQYF
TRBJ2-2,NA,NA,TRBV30,TGTGCCTGGCGGGGGTATGGCGGGGTCACCGGGGAGCTGTTTTTT,CAWRGYGGVTGELFF
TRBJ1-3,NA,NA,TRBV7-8,TGTGCCAGCAGCTTAGTTCGGTCGTACTCTGGAAACACCATATATTTT,CASSLVRSYSGNTIYF
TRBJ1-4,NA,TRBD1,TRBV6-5,TGTGCCAGCAGATACGGGACAGGGGGGGAAAAACTGTTTTTT,CASRYGTGGEKLFF
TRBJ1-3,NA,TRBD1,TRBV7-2,TGTGCCAGCAGCCGTCTGGACAGGGCTGGAAACACCATATATTTT,CASSRLDRAGNTIYF
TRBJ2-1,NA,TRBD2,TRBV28,TGTGCCAGCAGTTTAACGGCGGGGGGCGGAAATGAGCAGTTCTTC,CASSLTAGGGNEQFF